What follows describes a single T cell receptor (beta chain). Treatment described: approximately 18 received Ad26.COV2.S at low or high dose, single or two shots; a few received placebo; per-sample allocation not given. All samples were drawn on day 63, counting from the first vaccine or placebo injection. Within Boston, the person who donated was an adult of 18-55 years. This entry comes from a study of Ad26.COV2.S vaccination and SARS-CoV-2 variants. Method: immunoSEQ multiplex PCR; TCRdb's copy keeps in-frame clones and lacks some. This sample carries some 330,000 clones, 85% to 90% of them seen once, and the ten largest clones take approximately 5%. V was shortened by 1 base and J by 4 bases, with 8 bases between the two germline ends. The CDR3 contains 14 residues. The V gene's germline CDR1 is SGHTA and CDR2 FQGNSA.

The sequence derives from a person between 18 and 65 years old who received the Ad26.COV2.S COVID-19 vaccine or a placebo. Sequences were derived from peripheral blood, sampled in a trial of Ad26.COV2.S vaccine versus placebo. The genes are TRBV7-2 and TRBJ1-3; D not resolved. The CDR3 is CASSLGVAGNTIYF. CDR3 nucleotides: TGTGCCAGCAGCTTAGGGGTTGCCGGAAACACCATATATTTT.